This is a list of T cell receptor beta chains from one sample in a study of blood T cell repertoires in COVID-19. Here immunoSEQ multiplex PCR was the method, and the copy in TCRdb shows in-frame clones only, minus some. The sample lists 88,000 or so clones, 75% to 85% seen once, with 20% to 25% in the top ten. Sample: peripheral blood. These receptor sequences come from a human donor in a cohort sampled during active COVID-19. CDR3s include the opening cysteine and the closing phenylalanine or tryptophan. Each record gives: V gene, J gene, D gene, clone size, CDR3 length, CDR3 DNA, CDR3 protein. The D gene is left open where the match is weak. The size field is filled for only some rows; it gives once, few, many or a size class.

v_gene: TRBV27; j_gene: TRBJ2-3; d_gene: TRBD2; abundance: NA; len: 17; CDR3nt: TGTGCCAGCAGTTTGATCTGGGATAGCGGGATGCCAGATACGCAGTATTTT; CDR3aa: CASSLIWDSGMPDTQYF
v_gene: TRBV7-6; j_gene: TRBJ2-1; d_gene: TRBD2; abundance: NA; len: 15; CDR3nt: TGTGCCAGCAGCTTAGATGTGGGACTATACAATGAGCAGTTCTTC; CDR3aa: CASSLDVGLYNEQFF
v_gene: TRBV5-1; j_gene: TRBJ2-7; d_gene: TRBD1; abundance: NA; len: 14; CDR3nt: TGCGCCAGCAGCCAGCTCGGACAGGCCTACGAGCAGTACTTC; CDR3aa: CASSQLGQAYEQYF
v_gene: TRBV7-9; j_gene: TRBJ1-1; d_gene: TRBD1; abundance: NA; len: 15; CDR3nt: TGTGCCAGCACCCGACAGGGGACTATGAACACTGAAGCTTTCTTT; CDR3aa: CASTRQGTMNTEAFF
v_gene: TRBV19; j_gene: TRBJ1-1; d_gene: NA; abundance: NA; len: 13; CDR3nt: TGTGCCAGTAGTAACTCGGGGAACACTGAAGCTTTCTTT; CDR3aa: CASSNSGNTEAFF
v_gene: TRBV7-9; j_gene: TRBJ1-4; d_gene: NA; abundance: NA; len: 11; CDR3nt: TGTGCCAGCAGCTTGGGTCAGGGTTTGTTTTTT; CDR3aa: CASSLGQGLFF
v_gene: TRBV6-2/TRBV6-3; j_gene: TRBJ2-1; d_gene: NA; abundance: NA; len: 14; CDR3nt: TGTGCCAGCAGTTACTCCGGGTCACCAGAGATGCAGTTCTTC; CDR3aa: CASSYSGSPEMQFF
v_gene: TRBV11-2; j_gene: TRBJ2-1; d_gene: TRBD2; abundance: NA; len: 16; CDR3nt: TGTGCCAGCAGCGCCGGGACTAGCTCTGGCCTTAATGAGCAGTTCTTC; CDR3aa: CASSAGTSSGLNEQFF
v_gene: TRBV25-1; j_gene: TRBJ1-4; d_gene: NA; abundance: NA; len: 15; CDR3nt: TGTGCCAGCAGTGAATTTAGGGGCGGGGATGAAAAACTGTTTTTT; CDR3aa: CASSEFRGGDEKLFF
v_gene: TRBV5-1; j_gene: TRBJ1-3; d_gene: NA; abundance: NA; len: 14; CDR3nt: TGCGCCAGCAGCTTGGGAGGTTCTGGAAACACCATATATTTT; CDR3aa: CASSLGGSGNTIYF
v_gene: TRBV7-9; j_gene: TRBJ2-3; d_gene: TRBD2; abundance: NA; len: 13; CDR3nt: TGTGCCAGCACCACCGGGGGGACAGATACGCAGTATTTT; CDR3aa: CASTTGGTDTQYF
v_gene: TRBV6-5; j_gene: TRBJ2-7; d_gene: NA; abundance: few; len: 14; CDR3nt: TGTGCCAGCAGGCCGGGACTGGCTTCCTACGAGCAGTACTTC; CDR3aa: CASRPGLASYEQYF
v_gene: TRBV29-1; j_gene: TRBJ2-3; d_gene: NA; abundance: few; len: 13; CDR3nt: TGCAGCGTTGGTGGGCGTGCCGGATATACGCAGTATTTT; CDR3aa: CSVGGRAGYTQYF
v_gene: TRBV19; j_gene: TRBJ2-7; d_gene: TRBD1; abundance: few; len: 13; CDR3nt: TGTGCCAGTAATTTCGGAACAGGGGGCGAGCAGTACTTC; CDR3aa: CASNFGTGGEQYF
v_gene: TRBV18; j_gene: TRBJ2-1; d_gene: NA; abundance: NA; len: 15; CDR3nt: TGTGCCAGCTCTCTCGAGAAAAGCTCCTACAATGAGCAGTTCTTC; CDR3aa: CASSLEKSSYNEQFF
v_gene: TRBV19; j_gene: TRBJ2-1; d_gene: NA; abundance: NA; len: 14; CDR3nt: TGTGCCAGTTCCACAGGGATAACTTACAATGAGCAGTTCTTC; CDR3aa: CASSTGITYNEQFF
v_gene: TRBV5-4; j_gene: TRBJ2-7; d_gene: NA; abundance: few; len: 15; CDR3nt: TGTGCCAGCAGCTTGGGTAAAACGGGATCCTACGAGCAGTACTTC; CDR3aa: CASSLGKTGSYEQYF
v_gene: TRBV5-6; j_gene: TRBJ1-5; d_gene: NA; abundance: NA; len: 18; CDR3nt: TGTGCCAGCAGCTTGGGGAATAACAGGATACTTAGCAATCAGCCCCAGCATTTT; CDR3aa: CASSLGNNRILSNQPQHF
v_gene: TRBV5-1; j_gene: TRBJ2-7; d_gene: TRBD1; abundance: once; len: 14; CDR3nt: TGCGCCAGCTCGGGACAGGGGGCTCCCTACGAGCAGTACTTC; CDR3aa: CASSGQGAPYEQYF
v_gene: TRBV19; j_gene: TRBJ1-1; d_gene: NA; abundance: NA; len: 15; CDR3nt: TGTGCCAGTAGTACCCCCCCCAGGCCCAACACTGAAGCTTTCTTT; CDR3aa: CASSTPPRPNTEAFF
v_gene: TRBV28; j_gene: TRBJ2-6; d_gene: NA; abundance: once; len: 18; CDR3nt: TGTGCCAGCAGTCTGGCAGGTGAGGGCCTCTCTGGGGCCAACGTCCTGACTTTC; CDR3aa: CASSLAGEGLSGANVLTF
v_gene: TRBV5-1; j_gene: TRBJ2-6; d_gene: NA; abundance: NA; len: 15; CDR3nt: TGCGCCAGCAGCTTGTTACAGGCTGGGGCCAACGTCCTGACTTTC; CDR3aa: CASSLLQAGANVLTF
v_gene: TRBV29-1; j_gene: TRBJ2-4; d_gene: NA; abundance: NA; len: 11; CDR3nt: TGCAGCGTCGACGCAGGGAACATTCAGTACTTC; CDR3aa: CSVDAGNIQYF
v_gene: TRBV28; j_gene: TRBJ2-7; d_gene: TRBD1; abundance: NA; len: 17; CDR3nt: TGTGCCAGCAGTTTACGGGACAGGGGGCGTAGATCATACGAGCAGTACTTC; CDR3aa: CASSLRDRGRRSYEQYF
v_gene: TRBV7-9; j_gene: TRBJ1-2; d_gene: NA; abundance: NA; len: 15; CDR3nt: TGTGCCAGCACGGGGGGAGGGGCCCTTTTCTATGGCTACACCTTC; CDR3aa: CASTGGGALFYGYTF
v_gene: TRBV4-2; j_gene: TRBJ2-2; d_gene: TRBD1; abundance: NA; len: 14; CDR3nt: TGTGTCAGCGGCAGGGGGCGAAGGGGGGAGGAGCTGTTTTTT; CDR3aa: CVSGRGRRGEELFF
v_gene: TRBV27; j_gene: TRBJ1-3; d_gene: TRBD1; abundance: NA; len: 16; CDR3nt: TGTGCCAGCAGTTTAACGATCGGACAGGGAGGAAACACCATATATTTT; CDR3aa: CASSLTIGQGGNTIYF
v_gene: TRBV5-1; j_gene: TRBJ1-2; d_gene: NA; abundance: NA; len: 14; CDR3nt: TGCGCCAGTTGGAACTCGGGTGGGCCGGCCCAGGGCACCTTC; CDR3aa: CASWNSGGPAQGTF
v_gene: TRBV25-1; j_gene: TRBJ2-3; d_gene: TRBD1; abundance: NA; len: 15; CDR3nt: TGTGCCAGCAGTGAAAGGGGACAGGGGTTAGATACGCAGTATTTT; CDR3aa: CASSERGQGLDTQYF
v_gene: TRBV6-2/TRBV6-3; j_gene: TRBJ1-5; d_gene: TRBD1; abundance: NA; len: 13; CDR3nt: TGTGCCAGCAGCGACAGGGGTGGTCAGCCCCAGCATTTT; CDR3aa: CASSDRGGQPQHF
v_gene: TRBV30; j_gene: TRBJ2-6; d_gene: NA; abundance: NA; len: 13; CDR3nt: TGTGCCTGGAGCCCAGCTGGGGCCAACGTCCTGACTTTC; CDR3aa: CAWSPAGANVLTF
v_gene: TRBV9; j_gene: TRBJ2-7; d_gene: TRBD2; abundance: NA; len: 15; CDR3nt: TGTGCCAGCAGCCCCCGACTAGCGGGACACTACGAGCAGTACTTC; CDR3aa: CASSPRLAGHYEQYF
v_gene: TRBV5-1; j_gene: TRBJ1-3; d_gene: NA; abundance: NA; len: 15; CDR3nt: TGCGCCAGCAGGGCTCAGGTTACGTCTGGAAACACCATATATTTT; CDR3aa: CASRAQVTSGNTIYF
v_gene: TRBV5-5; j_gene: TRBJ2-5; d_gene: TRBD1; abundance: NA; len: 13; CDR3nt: TGTGCCAGCAGCTCGGACAGGGGGGAGACCCAGTACTTC; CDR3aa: CASSSDRGETQYF
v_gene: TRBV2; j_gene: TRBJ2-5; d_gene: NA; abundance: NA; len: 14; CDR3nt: TGTGCCAGCAGTGAAATAGACGCAGGAGGGACCCAGTACTTC; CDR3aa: CASSEIDAGGTQYF
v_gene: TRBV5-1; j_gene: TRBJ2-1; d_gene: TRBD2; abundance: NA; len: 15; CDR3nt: TGCGCCAGCAGCTTGACTAGCGGGAGGTGGAATGAGCAGTTCTTC; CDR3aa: CASSLTSGRWNEQFF
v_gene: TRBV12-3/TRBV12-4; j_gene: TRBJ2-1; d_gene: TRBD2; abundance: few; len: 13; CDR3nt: TGTGCCAGCAGTTCGGGGCGGGAGAGTGAGCAGTTCTTC; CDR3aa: CASSSGRESEQFF
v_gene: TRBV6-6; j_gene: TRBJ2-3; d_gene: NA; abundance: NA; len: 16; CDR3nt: TGTGCCAGCAGTAGAGGGACTTCCCATATCACAGATACGCAGTATTTT; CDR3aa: CASSRGTSHITDTQYF
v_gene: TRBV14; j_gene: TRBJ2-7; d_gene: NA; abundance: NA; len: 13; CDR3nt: TGTGCCAGCAGCCAAGATGCGTCTAACGAGCAGTACTTC; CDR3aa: CASSQDASNEQYF
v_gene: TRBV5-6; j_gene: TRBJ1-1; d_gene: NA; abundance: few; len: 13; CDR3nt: TGTGCCAGCAGCTTGACTGGGAACACTGAAGCTTTCTTT; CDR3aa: CASSLTGNTEAFF
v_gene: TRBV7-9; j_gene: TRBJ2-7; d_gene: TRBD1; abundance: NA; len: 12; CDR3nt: TGTGCCAGCAGCTTCGGGACAGGTTGGCGGTACTTC; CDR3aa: CASSFGTGWRYF
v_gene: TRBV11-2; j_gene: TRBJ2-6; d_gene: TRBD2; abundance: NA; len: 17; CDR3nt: TGTGCCAGCAGCCACGGGACTAGGGTTTCTGGGGCCAACGTCCTGACTTTC; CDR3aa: CASSHGTRVSGANVLTF
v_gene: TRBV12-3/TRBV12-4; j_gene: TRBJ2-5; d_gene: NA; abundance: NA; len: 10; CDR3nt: TGTGCCAGCACCAGGGAGACCCAGTACTTC; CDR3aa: CASTRETQYF
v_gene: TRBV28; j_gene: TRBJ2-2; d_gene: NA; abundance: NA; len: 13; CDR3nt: TGTGCCAGCAGTTCACCGTCAGCCGGGGAGCTGTTTTTT; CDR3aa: CASSSPSAGELFF
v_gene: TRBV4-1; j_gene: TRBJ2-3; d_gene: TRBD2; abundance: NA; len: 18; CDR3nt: TGCGCCAGCAGCCAGACGCTAGCGGCTTCAGGGATGACAGATACGCAGTATTTT; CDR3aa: CASSQTLAASGMTDTQYF
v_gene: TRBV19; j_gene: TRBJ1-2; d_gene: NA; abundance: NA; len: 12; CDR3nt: TGTGCCAGTAGTATTCGCAGCTATGGCTACACCTTC; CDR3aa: CASSIRSYGYTF
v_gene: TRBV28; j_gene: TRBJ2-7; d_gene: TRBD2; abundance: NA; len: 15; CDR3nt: TGTGCCAGCAACCTTTTAGCGGGGAGCTCCTACGAGCAGTACTTC; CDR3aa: CASNLLAGSSYEQYF
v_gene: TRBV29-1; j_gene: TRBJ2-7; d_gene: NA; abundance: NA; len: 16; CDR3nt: TGCAGCGTTGTCCCCCAGGGCCCTAATCACCCCTACGAGCAGTACTTC; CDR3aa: CSVVPQGPNHPYEQYF
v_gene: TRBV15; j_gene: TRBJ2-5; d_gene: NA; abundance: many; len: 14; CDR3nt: TGTGCCACCAGCAGAGGTAGTAACCAAGAGACCCAGTACTTC; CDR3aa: CATSRGSNQETQYF
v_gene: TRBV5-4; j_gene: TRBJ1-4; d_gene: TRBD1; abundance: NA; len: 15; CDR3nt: TGTGCCAGCAGCTTGGCCGGGACAGGTAGTGAAAAACTGTTTTTT; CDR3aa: CASSLAGTGSEKLFF
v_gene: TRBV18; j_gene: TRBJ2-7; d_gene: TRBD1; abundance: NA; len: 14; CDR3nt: TGTGCCAGCTCGCCTCAGGGGGCGTTCGACGAGCAGTACTTC; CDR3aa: CASSPQGAFDEQYF
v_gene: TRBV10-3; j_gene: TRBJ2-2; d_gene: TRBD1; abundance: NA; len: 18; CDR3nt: TGTGCCATCAGTGAGCCCGGAAGCGACAGGGGGGGAACCGGGGAGCTGTTTTTT; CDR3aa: CAISEPGSDRGGTGELFF
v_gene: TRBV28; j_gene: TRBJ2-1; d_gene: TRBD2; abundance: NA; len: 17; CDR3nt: TGTGCCAGCAGTTTAATAGGGGGACTAGCGGGAGTTAATGAGCAGTTCTTC; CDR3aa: CASSLIGGLAGVNEQFF